This TCR beta chain was sequenced in a study of CD8+ T cells in alopecia areata. Study in general: Each day, treated patients took oral tofacitinib twice, at 5 to 10 mg per dose.

Treatment given: oral pan-JAK inhibitor, 5-10 mg twice daily. V was trimmed by 0 bases and J by 2 bases, leaving 17 bases between them. Per germline, CDR1 LGHNA and CDR2 YNFKEQ. CDR3 length equals 17 residues. Study results and limitations: A large proportion of expanded lesional clones were detected persisting in scalp and blood during tofacitinib. Under tofacitinib, fewer expanded CD8+ clones appeared among the top 100 scalp clones. In lesional scalp, particularly from alopecia totalis/universalis, clonality was higher than in normal scalp.

Reverse transcribed after extraction, RNA yielded cDNA as the sequencing template. Some clones are missing from TCRdb's copy, which holds only in-frame ones; the method was immunoSEQ multiplex PCR. Here the sample spans 110,000 to 150,000 clones, roughly four fifths being singletons. Comments on this clone: Antigen: not known.

The sequence came from a human donor with alopecia areata. The chain carries TRBV4-2 and TRBJ2-7, with D possibly TRBD2 on 5 matching bases. The sample here was CD8+ T cells sorted from blood, taken at week 4, from a patient treated with tofacitinib. CDR3: CASSQEGSGSTTYEQYF. The DNA of the CDR3 is TGTGCCAGCAGCCAAGAAGGGTCGGGATCTACAACCTACGAGCAGTACTTC.